Listed below are T cell receptor beta chains from one sample, sequenced in a study of technical replicates of blood from several donors. Generated by immunoSEQ multiplex PCR, the TCRdb table keeps only in-frame clones and is missing some. The sample consists of some 83,000 clones, roughly 92% of them appearing once. The sequenced sample was T cells isolated from PBMCs. These receptors were obtained from a human donor in good health. Both conserved end residues are part of each CDR3. Fields, in order: J gene, D gene, clone size, V gene, CDR3 protein, CDR3 DNA. D genes are given only for firm matches. For some rows the clone size is stated as once, few or many, or as a class when expanded; others skip it.

TRBJ1-1 | . | . | TRBV28 | CASSSSPGSTNTEAFF | TGTGCCAGCAGTAGTTCCCCGGGGTCGACAAACACTGAAGCTTTCTTT
TRBJ2-3 | . | . | TRBV7-7 | CASSPRRPRGWQSTDTQYF | TGTGCTAGCAGCCCCCGCCGTCCAAGAGGTTGGCAGAGCACAGATACGCAGTATTTT
TRBJ1-1 | . | . | TRBV11-3 | CASSFGSERRDTEAFF | TGTGCCAGCAGCTTCGGGAGCGAACGGCGGGACACTGAAGCTTTCTTT
TRBJ1-2 | TRBD1 | . | TRBV6-6 | CASSYAVSGTGYGYTF | TGTGCCAGCAGTTACGCCGTGTCGGGGACAGGCTATGGCTACACCTTC
TRBJ2-5 | . | . | TRBV10-3 | CAIKEEETQYF | TGTGCCATCAAGGAGGAAGAGACCCAGTACTTC
TRBJ1-2 | . | . | TRBV7-9 | CASSTWDKSNYGYTF | TGTGCCAGCAGCACTTGGGACAAAAGCAACTATGGCTACACCTTC
TRBJ1-2 | TRBD1 | . | TRBV6-5 | CASRKTGSYGYTF | TGTGCCAGCAGGAAGACAGGGAGCTATGGCTACACCTTC
TRBJ2-5 | . | . | TRBV5-1 | CASSSKETQYF | TGCGCCAGCAGCTCTAAAGAGACCCAGTACTTC
TRBJ1-1 | . | . | TRBV9 | CASSVDLAQGGHTEAFF | TGTGCCAGCAGCGTAGACTTGGCCCAGGGTGGTCACACTGAAGCTTTCTTT
TRBJ1-4 | . | . | TRBV30 | CAWSGQMINEKLFF | TGTGCCTGGAGTGGGCAGATGATAAATGAAAAACTGTTTTTT
TRBJ2-5 | TRBD1 | . | TRBV9 | CASSIGTGGETQYF | TGTGCCAGCAGCATTGGGACAGGAGGCGAGACCCAGTACTTC
TRBJ1-4 | TRBD1 | . | TRBV19 | CASSRQGGTNEKLFF | TGTGCCAGTAGTAGACAAGGGGGCACTAATGAAAAACTGTTTTTT
TRBJ1-1 | . | few | TRBV28 | CASSSTGNTEAFF | TGTGCCAGCAGTTCCACAGGGAACACTGAAGCTTTCTTT
TRBJ2-5 | . | . | TRBV4-1 | CASSQAGAETQYF | TGCGCCAGCAGCCAAGCAGGGGCGGAGACCCAGTACTTC
TRBJ1-2 | . | . | TRBV28 | CASSLLAGRSDGYTF | TGTGCCAGCAGTTTATTGGCAGGGCGATCGGATGGCTACACCTTC
TRBJ2-7 | TRBD1 | . | TRBV7-8 | CASRGQGYEQYF | TGTGCCTCGAGGGGACAGGGGTACGAGCAGTACTTC
TRBJ2-1 | . | . | TRBV25-1 | CASSVLRDSIYNEQFF | TGTGCCAGCAGCGTGCTCCGGGACTCGATTTACAATGAGCAGTTCTTC
TRBJ2-7 | TRBD2 | . | TRBV15 | CATRWSGGRAYEQYF | TGTGCCACCAGATGGTCCGGGGGGAGGGCCTACGAGCAGTACTTC
TRBJ2-4 | TRBD2 | . | TRBV11-2 | CASSFSGIYAKNIQYF | TGTGCCAGCAGCTTTAGCGGGATATACGCCAAAAACATTCAGTACTTC
TRBJ2-7 | TRBD1 | . | TRBV27 | CASSSRTGSPGEQYF | TGTGCCAGCAGTTCCCGGACAGGATCCCCGGGGGAGCAGTACTTC
TRBJ2-3 | . | . | TRBV29-1 | CSVAGGVSTDTQYF | TGCAGCGTTGCGGGCGGGGTTAGCACAGATACGCAGTATTTT
TRBJ1-1 | . | . | TRBV6-1 | CASRDRNTEAFF | TGTGCCAGCAGGGACAGGAACACTGAAGCTTTCTTT
TRBJ2-7 | . | . | TRBV11-2 | CASSVWTATSTYEQYF | TGTGCCAGCAGCGTATGGACAGCCACTTCAACCTACGAGCAGTACTTC
TRBJ2-1 | TRBD2 | . | TRBV7-8 | CASSPVGTSGGTYNEQFF | TGTGCCAGCAGCCCAGTGGGGACTAGCGGGGGGACTTACAATGAGCAGTTCTTC
TRBJ1-4 | TRBD1 | . | TRBV7-9 | CASSDYRGRFEKLFF | TGTGCCAGCAGCGACTACAGGGGGCGGTTCGAAAAACTGTTTTTT
TRBJ1-5 | TRBD1 | . | TRBV27 | CASSLDRVRPQHF | TGTGCCAGCAGTCTGGACAGGGTCCGGCCCCAGCATTTT
TRBJ2-5 | TRBD1 | . | TRBV9 | CASSSQGETQYF | TGTGCCAGCAGCTCACAGGGGGAGACCCAGTACTTC
TRBJ2-7 | . | . | TRBV2 | CASSLYEQYF | TGTGCCAGCAGCCTATACGAGCAGTACTTC
TRBJ2-2 | TRBD2 | . | TRBV5-1 | CASSFLSGSASTGELFF | TGCGCCAGCAGCTTTTTAAGCGGGAGTGCCTCCACCGGGGAGCTGTTTTTT
TRBJ2-7 | . | . | TRBV28 | CASSFGTRSYEQYF | TGTGCCAGCAGTTTCGGGACACGCTCCTACGAGCAGTACTTC
TRBJ2-3 | TRBD2 | . | TRBV30 | CAWTTGLAVADTQYF | TGTGCCTGGACCACAGGACTAGCAGTCGCAGATACGCAGTATTTT
TRBJ2-7 | . | . | TRBV5-4 | CASSPAWSSYEQYF | TGTGCCAGCAGCCCAGCCTGGAGCTCCTACGAGCAGTACTTC
TRBJ2-7 | TRBD1 | . | TRBV7-9 | CASSLLVPSGTESYEQYF | TGTGCCAGCAGCTTATTAGTTCCATCCGGGACAGAGTCCTACGAGCAGTACTTC
TRBJ2-1 | . | . | TRBV18 | CASSTGQSSYNEQFF | TGTGCCAGCTCAACTGGACAGAGCTCCTACAATGAGCAGTTCTTC
TRBJ2-4 | . | . | TRBV16 | CASSHMGQQKNIQYF | TGTGCCAGCAGCCACATGGGACAACAAAAAAACATTCAGTACTTC
TRBJ2-1 | TRBD2 | . | TRBV4-1 | CASSQKAGGSYNEQFF | TGCGCCAGCAGCCAGAAAGCGGGAGGGTCCTACAATGAGCAGTTCTTC
TRBJ1-5 | . | . | TRBV21-1 | CASSNRGNQPQHF | TGTGCCAGCAGCAACAGGGGGAATCAGCCCCAGCATTTT
TRBJ2-7 | . | . | TRBV27 | CASSLGATYEQYF | TGTGCCAGCAGTTTGGGGGCGACTTACGAGCAGTACTTC
TRBJ1-6 | . | . | TRBV5-6 | CASSQTWNSPLHF | TGTGCCAGCAGCCAGACTTGGAATTCACCCCTCCACTTT
TRBJ2-7 | . | . | TRBV6-1 | CASRFTTLEIYEQYF | TGTGCCAGCAGGTTCACGACACTAGAGATCTACGAGCAGTACTTC
TRBJ2-1 | . | few | TRBV10-1 | CASSESRARVGNEQFF | TGCGCCAGCAGTGAGTCCCGGGCGAGGGTAGGCAATGAGCAGTTCTTC
TRBJ2-3 | TRBD1 | . | TRBV28 | CASSLGQGGPNFFTDTQYF | TGTGCCAGCAGCTTAGGACAGGGGGGACCGAACTTTTTCACAGATACGCAGTATTTT
TRBJ1-1 | TRBD1 | . | TRBV5-1 | CASSTSTGDTEAFF | TGCGCCAGCAGCACTTCGACAGGGGACACTGAAGCTTTCTTT
TRBJ2-7 | TRBD1 | . | TRBV6-5 | CASSYGTGNIYEQYF | TGTGCCAGCAGTTACGGGACAGGTAATATCTACGAGCAGTACTTC
TRBJ2-7 | TRBD2 | . | TRBV5-1 | CASSVTSGRSYEQYF | TGCGCCAGCAGCGTAACTAGCGGCCGCTCCTACGAGCAGTACTTC
TRBJ2-5 | TRBD1 | . | TRBV15 | CATSLGQVYYQETQYF | TGTGCCACCAGCTTAGGACAGGTTTACTACCAAGAGACCCAGTACTTC
TRBJ2-7 | . | . | TRBV7-9 | CASSSYWGGISEQYF | TGTGCCAGCAGCTCCTATTGGGGGGGCATATCCGAGCAGTACTTC
TRBJ2-2 | . | . | TRBV6-6 | CASSHDTANTGELFF | TGTGCCAGCAGCCATGACACCGCGAACACCGGGGAGCTGTTTTTT
TRBJ1-1 | TRBD1 | . | TRBV19 | CASSTGQGNAEAFF | TGTGCCAGTAGTACCGGACAGGGAAACGCTGAAGCTTTCTTT
TRBJ1-2 | . | once | TRBV28 | CASSLKGMGGYTF | TGTGCCAGCAGCCTTAAGGGGATGGGTGGCTACACCTTC
TRBJ2-7 | . | . | TRBV23-1 | CASSQSVRVRWEQYF | TGCGCCAGCAGTCAATCGGTGCGGGTGCGTTGGGAGCAGTACTTC
TRBJ2-7 | TRBD1 | . | TRBV7-9 | CASSPIRDRGEQYF | TGTGCCAGCAGCCCTATCCGGGACAGGGGCGAGCAGTACTTC
TRBJ2-1 | . | few | TRBV5-1 | CASHRSDYSSYNEQFF | TGCGCCAGCCATAGGAGCGATTATAGCTCCTACAATGAGCAGTTCTTC
TRBJ2-1 | . | . | TRBV18 | CASSPSRDNEQFF | TGTGCCAGCTCACCAAGCAGGGACAATGAGCAGTTCTTC
TRBJ2-3 | TRBD2 | . | TRBV4-1 | CASSQDHLRGLLAGGQKDTQYF | TGCGCCAGCAGCCAAGACCACCTCAGGGGTCTATTAGCGGGAGGTCAGAAAGATACGCAGTATTTT